The 13 T cell receptor beta chains listed next were all sequenced from one sample in a study of post-analysis software for immune sequencing data. Whole-study results and caveats: Patients had higher frequencies than controls of a few TRBV segments, including TRBV5-6, TRBV5-1 and TRBV20-1.

Researchers reported that TCR beta cDNA libraries carried unique molecular identifiers. A single record per CDR3 protein comes from TCRdb applying MiXCR to the PCR reads. Of about 800,000 distinct CDR3 sequences in the sample, 25% to 30% were seen once. These receptors' antigens are unknown. The sequenced sample was blood. These receptors came from a girl aged 5-17 years with multiple sclerosis.

As for this clonotype: This sequence may be a read error, since a much larger clone differs from it by one base. This chain connects TRBV21-1 to TRBJ2-7. TRBV21-1 is annotated as a pseudogene. This CDR3 spans 14 amino acids. Written as DNA, the CDR3 is TGTGCCAGCAGCAAAGGCGGATTTTACTACGGGCAGTACTTC. Amino acids: CASSKGGFYYGQYF.

This clonotype came up a few times. The CDR3 region has the DNA TGTGCCAGCAGCTTAGGAGGGAACTCTAACTATGGCTACACCTTC. Protein: CASSLGGNSNYGYTF. The chain combines TRBV7-2 with TRBJ1-2; no reliable D call. V lost 1 base to trimming and J lost 0 bases, with 9 bases between them. Germline V gives CDR1 SGHTA, CDR2 FQGNSA. The CDR3 contains 15 residues.

J is TRBJ2-7 and V is TRBV18; a weak D match, TRBD1 (5 bases). The CDR3 is made up of 14 amino acids. Germline CDR1 and CDR2: KGHSH and LQKENI. V was trimmed by 4 bases and J by 2 bases, leaving 12 bases between them. In DNA, the CDR3 is TGTGCCAGCTCACAACTCGGACAAACCTACGAGCAGTACTTC. Its protein product is CASSQLGQTYEQYF.

This clonotype occurred a few times. The J gene is TRBJ2-3, the V gene TRBV5-1; D ambiguous. The CDR3 length is 12 residues. Germline loops: CDR1 SGHRS, CDR2 YFSETQ. The V end lost 3 bases, the J end lost 6 bases, and 8 bases lay between the germline ends. CDR3: CASSSDRDTQYF. The CDR3 coding sequence is TGCGCCAGCAGCTCCGACCGGGATACGCAGTATTTT.

This clonotype was seen only a few times. The chain links TRBV27 to TRBJ2-5; the D gene is possibly TRBD2 (5 bases). CDR1 and CDR2 (germline): MNHEY, SMNVEV (reference sequence). The V gene lost 4 bases and the J gene lost 1 base, with 22 bases spanning the gap. There are 18 residues in the CDR3. The CDR3 DNA is TGTGCCAGCAGTTCACGGAGGAGTAAAGGACCTACCCAAGAGACCCAGTACTTC. This translates into CASSSRRSKGPTQETQYF.

This clonotype was recorded at least ten times. The chain joins TRBV29-1 to TRBJ1-2; D is unresolved. Germline-derived CDR1 and CDR2 are SQVTM and ANQGSEA. CDR3 length: 11 amino acids. V was cut by 0 bases and J by 8 bases, with 7 bases left in between. The CDR3 sequence is CSVEDREGYTF. The CDR3 bases are TGCAGCGTTGAAGATCGGGAGGGCTACACCTTC.

This clonotype turned up a few times. The rearrangement uses TRBV28 and TRBJ2-5; D not resolved. The last part of the DNA fits TRBJ2-7 better; the J call may be wrong. This CDR3 has 12 amino acids. Germline V CDR1 and CDR2: MDHEN, SYDVKM. The CDR3 loop is CASSSPQYEQYF. CDR3 bases: TGTGCCAGCAGTTCCCCCCAATACGAGCAGTACTTC.

This clonotype was observed a few times. The chain recombines TRBV27 with TRBJ2-1; the match to TRBD2 covers 10 bases. Trimming cost V 2 bases and J 8 bases; bases outside gene matches: 9. The CDR3 covers 16 residues. Per germline, CDR1 MNHEY and CDR2 SMNVEV (reference sequence). The CDR3 DNA is TGTGCCAGCAGTTTAAAGAGCGGGAGGGCCTTCGATGAGCAGTTCTTC. Translated, it gives CASSLKSGRAFDEQFF.

V is TRBV27 and J is TRBJ1-1, with TRBD1 matching 8 bases. The CDR3 runs to 14 residues. The V gene end was trimmed by 4 bases and the J gene end by 9 bases; junction bases not matched to a gene: 10. Germline values: CDR1 MNHEY, CDR2 SMNVEV (reference sequence). The CDR3 coding sequence is TGTGCCAGCAGTTCGGATCGACAGGGGTCAAAAGCTTTCTTT. Protein product: CASSSDRQGSKAFF.

There are a few counts of this clonotype. The V gene is TRBV6-1, the J gene TRBJ1-5; TRBD1 is a possible D gene (5 bases). The CDR3 extends over 14 amino acids. V lost 0 bases and J 6 bases, leaving 9 bases between the germline ends. Germline V lookup: CDR1 MNHNS, CDR2 SASEGT. The CDR3 region is CASSEAGTFQPQHF. CDR3 in DNA: TGTGCCAGCAGTGAAGCAGGGACGTTTCAGCCCCAGCATTTT.

This clonotype showed up many times. The genes are TRBV12-3 or TRBV12-4 and TRBJ1-2; D possibly corresponds to TRBD1 (5 bases). V was shortened by 3 bases and J by 1 base, with 12 bases between the two germline ends. This CDR3 is built from 15 residues. This CDR3 reads CASSLRGSDNYGYTF. The DNA for the CDR3 is TGTGCCAGCAGTTTGCGGGGGAGCGATAACTATGGCTACACCTTC.

This clonotype turned up a few times. J is TRBJ2-1 and V is TRBV24-1; tentatively, D is TRBD1 or TRBD2 (6 bases each). Germline lookup yields CDR1 KGHDR and CDR2 SFDVKD. CDR3 size: 16 residues. The V end lost 5 bases, the J end lost 1 base, and 14 bases lay between the germline ends. CDR3 sequence reads: CATSGMGGVSYNEQFF. The DNA for the CDR3 is TGTGCCACCAGTGGGATGGGGGGCGTATCCTACAATGAGCAGTTCTTC.

This chain uses TRBV14 with TRBJ2-2; 8 bases line up with TRBD1. CDR1 is SGHDN and CDR2 is FVKESK in the germline V gene. With V trimmed by 2 bases and J by 3 bases, 11 bases remained unmatched. The CDR3 runs 18 residues. The CDR3 region is CASSQKRGGQGDTGELFF. CDR3 in DNA: TGTGCCAGCAGCCAAAAAAGGGGCGGACAGGGCGACACCGGGGAGCTGTTTTTT.